What follows is one TCR beta chain and its context. The sample is drawn from a study of blood T cell repertoires in COVID-19. V lost 9 bases, J lost 2 bases, and 17 bases stayed unmatched. Germline CDR1 MNHEY, CDR2 SMNVEV (reference sequence). The CDR3 has 19 amino acids. Profiling relied on immunoSEQ multiplex PCR, and the TCRdb table lists in-frame clones only, not all of them. This sample has 55,000 to 75,000 clones; 85% to 90% occur once, and the top ten carry approximately 8%. This TCR was recovered from a man over 45 with active COVID-19. Sample: peripheral blood. The chain has TRBV27 and TRBJ2-6; 9 bases align to TRBD1. In DNA, the CDR3 is TGTGCCAGTCCAAGACGGACAGGGGAAATAGTAGCTGGGGCCAACGTCCTGACTTTC. As protein: CASPRRTGEIVAGANVLTF.